This section outlines one T cell receptor (beta chain) sequence together with its context. Within the sample, other DNA sequences also encode this same CDR3. This specimen comes from a study of blood T cell repertoires in COVID-19. Study-wide context: Sample material is recorded as cDNA or gDNA derived from T cells, B-cell-depleted T cells, or PBMCs.

This CDR3 region has 15 residues. Looked up from germline, CDR1 is SNHLY and CDR2 is FYNNEI. The ends were cut back, 3 bases at V and 0 bases at J, with 9 bases in the middle. Original handling: Reference gene primer amplification gave estimated nucleated cell counts. Profiled with immunoSEQ multiplex PCR; TCRdb holds only in-frame clones, not every one. V, J and clone size were drawn from that table, and D and trimming were deduced from the DNA. The profile shows fewer than 250,000 clones, roughly 80% of them singletons. The receptor's source is a woman in her sixties or seventies with acute or convalescent COVID-19. The rearrangement joins TRBV2 to TRBJ1-5; D is ambiguous. Sequencing was done on a sample of peripheral blood. This chain's CDR3 is CASSESGNSNQPQHF. The CDR3 nucleotides read TGTGCCAGCAGTGAGTCGGGGAATAGCAATCAGCCCCAGCATTTT.